Presented here are 19 T cell receptor beta chains from one specimen sequenced in a study of T cells after posttransplantation cyclophosphamide. Busulfan-fludarabine conditioning, marrow transplant, and cyclophosphamide on days +3 and +4 were administered. Clones were read by immunoSEQ multiplex PCR, and TCRdb kept only the in-frame ones, dropping some. The data show some 12,000 clones, roughly 80% seen once. The sample here was PBMCs, taken after allogeneic stem cell transplant with posttransplant cyclophosphamide. The receptors derive from a female patient in her 50s who received an allogeneic stem cell transplant from a related donor, was CMV-positive, and had no GVHD. The graft donor may be the source of some T cells.

The V call is TRBV30, the J call TRBJ2-3; the match to TRBD2 covers 14 bases. The CDR3 runs to 15 residues. Per germline, CDR1 GTSNPN and CDR2 SVGIG (reference sequence). V lost 6 bases and J lost 2; bases outside the gene matches: 4. CDR3 DNA: TGTGCCTGCGAGACTAGCGGGGGGGCCACAGATACGCAGTATTTT. Its protein product is CACETSGGATDTQYF.

The chain employs TRBV11-3 and TRBJ2-7, with 8 bases matching TRBD2. Germline trimming cut 5 bases from V and 2 bases from J; bases unmatched to any gene: 2. The CDR3 contains 13 residues. Per the germline V gene, CDR1 is SGHNT and CDR2 is YENEEA. This CDR3 is CASSGGLAYEQYF. CDR3 bases: TGTGCCAGCAGCGGGGGACTAGCCTACGAGCAGTACTTC.

The chain employs TRBV18 and TRBJ1-1; 8 nucleotides match TRBD1. This CDR3 is built from 15 residues. Germline V gives CDR1 KGHSH, CDR2 LQKENI. Germline trimming cut 3 bases from V and 7 bases from J; bases unmatched to any gene: 10. CDR3 amino acids: CASSPGTGTDREAFF. The DNA for the CDR3 is TGTGCCAGCTCACCTGGGACAGGAACTGACCGTGAAGCTTTCTTT.

This sequence joins TRBV4-3 and TRBJ2-1, with D possibly matching TRBD1 (6 bases). CDR1 and CDR2 (germline): LGHNA, YSLEER. This CDR3 has 16 amino acids. With 3 bases removed from V and 7 bases from J, the gap between germline ends came to 19 bases. This chain's CDR3 is CASSQGHLGAGNEQFF. CDR3 coding DNA: TGCGCCAGCAGCCAGGGCCATTTGGGGGCAGGGAATGAGCAGTTCTTC.

V usage is TRBV7-6 and J usage is TRBJ1-6; D perhaps matches TRBD1 (5 bases). Trimming pared 1 base from V and 14 bases from J, leaving 12 bases between. The CDR3 length is 13 residues. CDR1 and CDR2 (germline): SGHVS, FNYEAQ. Here the CDR3 DNA reads TGTGCCAGCAGCTTAGGGGCGGGGACGACCCTCCACTTT. Its protein product is CASSLGAGTTLHF.

CDR3 loop: CASSRTTGGRDGYTF. As DNA, the CDR3 is TGTGCCAGCAGCCGGACTACAGGGGGACGGGATGGCTACACCTTC. This sequence joins TRBV14 and TRBJ1-2; 8 bases agree with TRBD1. The germline V gene has CDR1 SGHDN and CDR2 FVKESK. The CDR3 covers 15 residues. After removal of 4 bases from V and 6 bases from J, the junction contained 10 bases not matched to a gene. The entire variable domain, with the rest obtained from reference TRBV14 and TRBJ1-2, is as follows: EAGVTQFPSHSVIEKGQTVTLRCDPISGHDNLYWYRRVMGKEIKFLLHFVKESKQDESGMPNNRFLAERTGGTYSTLKVQPAELEDSGVYFCASSRTTGGRDGYTFGSGTRLTVV.

This clone was counted a single time. The V gene is TRBV5-1, the J gene TRBJ2-3; 8 bases are a match to TRBD2. CDR3 length: 18 residues. Trimming took 0 bases from V and 1 from J; bases not matched to a gene: 10. Germline CDR1 is SGHRS and CDR2 is YFSETQ. CDR3 DNA: TGCGCCAGCAGCTTGGCCGGAGCCTTACTAGCGGGCACAGATACGCAGTATTTT. Amino acids: CASSLAGALLAGTDTQYF.

V and J are TRBV2 and TRBJ2-3; TRBD2 matches at 11 bases. The trim removed 0 bases at V and 1 base at J, leaving 15 bases unmatched. Per the germline V gene, CDR1 is SNHLY and CDR2 is FYNNEI. The CDR3 loop spans 21 amino acids. CDR3 nucleotides: TGTGCCAGCAGTGAAGCGCTTCCGGGGCTAGCGGGGGGCCGGGGCACAGATACGCAGTATTTT. Its translation is CASSEALPGLAGGRGTDTQYF.

This chain links TRBV5-8 with TRBJ2-1; D gene ambiguous. CDR1 is SGHTS and CDR2 is YDEGEE in the germline V gene. Trimming took 0 bases from V and 2 from J, leaving 6 bases between them. There are 14 residues in the CDR3. The CDR3 DNA reads TGTGCCAGCAGCTTGGTATTAGCCTACAATGAGCAGTTCTTC. Translating it yields CASSLVLAYNEQFF.

This clone was seen a single time. V and J are TRBV7-2 and TRBJ2-6; the match to TRBD1 covers 9 bases. V lost 1 base and J lost 7; bases outside the gene matches: 5. Germline CDR1 SGHTA, CDR2 FQGNSA. This CDR3 contains 16 residues. In DNA, the CDR3 is TGTGCCAGCAGCTTAGGCCCGGGACAGGGAGCCAACGTCCTGACTTTC. It translates to CASSLGPGQGANVLTF. Together with reference TRBV7-2 and TRBJ2-6, the CDR3 gives the full variable domain: GAGVSQSPSNKVTEKGKDVELRCDPISGHTALYWYRQSLGQGLEFLIYFQGNSAPDKSGLPSDRFSAERTGGSVSTLTIQRTQQEDSAVYLCASSLGPGQGANVLTFGAGSRLTVL.

The V gene is TRBV4-3, the J gene TRBJ1-2; D gene unclear. This CDR3 contains 16 residues. V was pared by 0 bases and J by 0 bases, with 11 bases between. Looked up from germline, CDR1 is LGHNA and CDR2 is YSLEER. CDR3 sequence: CASSQDVTTANYGYTF. The DNA for the CDR3 is TGCGCCAGCAGCCAAGATGTGACAACCGCTAACTATGGCTACACCTTC.

Within the sample, this clone is medium-sized. The genes are TRBV5-1 and TRBJ2-1; TRBD1 matches 9 bases. Germline V gene sequence: CDR1 SGHRS, CDR2 YFSETQ. The CDR3 runs to 18 residues. V dropped 1 base and J dropped 6; count of bases not matched to a gene: 14. The CDR3 is CASSLRYTSGQGANEQFF. DNA for the CDR3: TGCGCCAGCAGCTTGAGGTACACGTCGGGACAGGGAGCCAATGAGCAGTTCTTC.

This clone showed up just a few times. V gene TRBV7-9 combines with J gene TRBJ1-2; a possible D gene is TRBD1 (6 bases). CDR1 and CDR2 from the germline V gene are SEHNR and FQNEAQ (reference sequence). V was cut by 7 bases and J by 6 bases, with 15 bases left in between. The CDR3 runs 13 residues. The CDR3 here is CASTKTQGDGYTF. The DNA of the CDR3 is TGTGCCAGCACAAAAACACAGGGTGATGGCTACACCTTC.

The chain uses TRBV6-1 and TRBJ2-2; TRBD1 matches at 7 bases. CDR3 length: 14 residues. Germline V lookup: CDR1 MNHNS, CDR2 SASEGT. After removal of 4 bases from V and 7 bases from J, the junction contained 6 bases not matched to a gene. The CDR3 DNA reads TGTGCCAGCAGTGTAGAGGGGGCCGTCGGGGAGCTGTTTTTT. This encodes CASSVEGAVGELFF.

The V gene is TRBV18, the J gene TRBJ2-5, with D maybe TRBD2 (5 bases). The closer fit of TRBJ2-7 to the DNA end suggests the J call may be wrong. The germline V gene encodes CDR1 KGHSH and CDR2 LQKENI. The CDR3 has 12 amino acids. Here the CDR3 reads CASSPGSYEQYF. The CDR3 bases are TGTGCCAGCTCACCAGGGAGCTACGAGCAGTACTTC.

A few counts support this clone. The chain is built from TRBV2 and TRBJ1-2; unclear D gene. CDR3 length: 12 residues. Germline CDR1 SNHLY, CDR2 FYNNEI. V was clipped by 6 bases and J by 5 bases, with 10 bases between them. The CDR3 coding sequence is TGTGCCAGCAGGATGGAGGATTATGGCTACACCTTC. This translates into CASRMEDYGYTF.

The CDR3 reads CASSEPGQATYEQYF. DNA for the CDR3: TGTGCCAGCAGTGAACCGGGACAGGCTACCTACGAGCAGTACTTC. This chain links TRBV6-1 with TRBJ2-7; 8 bases line up with TRBD1. CDR1 and CDR2 from the germline V gene are MNHNS and SASEGT. CDR3 length equals 15 residues. Trimming at V came to 2 bases and at J to 2 bases, leaving 5 bases not matched to a gene.

The V call is TRBV7-9, the J call TRBJ2-5, with a possible D match to TRBD1 (6 bases). The CDR3 contains 16 residues. V shed 1 base and J shed 3 bases, with 15 bases lying between them. CDR1 is SEHNR and CDR2 is FQNEAQ in the germline V gene (reference sequence). CDR3 sequence reads: CASSLGRGNREETQYF. The CDR3 coding sequence is TGTGCCAGCAGCTTAGGTAGAGGGAACAGGGAAGAGACCCAGTACTTC.

The chain combines TRBV19 with TRBJ2-5, with 12 bases fitting TRBD1. The CDR3 is 17 residues long. Germline CDR1 and CDR2: LNHDA and SQIVND (reference sequence). Trimming at V came to 1 base and at J to 5 bases, leaving 8 bases not matched to a gene. CDR3 coding DNA: TGTGCCAGTAGTATAGGTGCGGGGACAGGGGGCTGGGAGACCCAGTACTTC. It translates to CASSIGAGTGGWETQYF. The full variable domain, completed using reference TRBV19 and TRBJ2-5, is DGGITQSPKYLFRKEGQNVTLSCEQNLNHDAMYWYRQDPGQGLRLIYYSQIVNDFQKGDIAEGYSVSREKKESFPLTVTSAQKNPTAFYLCASSIGAGTGGWETQYFGPGTRLLVL.